This is a list of T cell receptor beta chains from one sample in a study of shared T cell receptors in the human thymus. Libraries were prepared by immunoSEQ multiplex PCR; TCRdb keeps only in-frame clonotypes and omits some of them. Among about 660,000 clones listed, about 87% were seen once. These data are also associated with another study on human thymus T cells.

The sequencing sample was made of thymocytes. These receptors were taken from a boy in the first two years of life with a congenital heart defect. The CDR3 runs from the conserved cysteine through the conserved F or W. The order of the fields is V gene, J gene, clone size, D gene, CDR3 protein. A D gene is named only where the DNA matches it firmly. Size is stated for part of the rows, as once, few or many counts, or as a class when the clone is expanded.

v_gene: TRBV5-1
j_gene: TRBJ2-7
abundance: -
d_gene: -
CDR3aa: CASSSGARGYEQYF

v_gene: TRBV9
j_gene: TRBJ1-1
abundance: -
d_gene: -
CDR3aa: CASSVVSNMNTEAFF

v_gene: TRBV28
j_gene: TRBJ2-5
abundance: -
d_gene: -
CDR3aa: CASTLSSATRGLKETQYF

v_gene: TRBV20-1
j_gene: TRBJ2-5
abundance: -
d_gene: -
CDR3aa: CSARKRGTQYF

v_gene: TRBV5-6
j_gene: TRBJ1-3
abundance: -
d_gene: -
CDR3aa: CASSPRGLRRNGNTIYF

v_gene: TRBV27
j_gene: TRBJ2-5
abundance: -
d_gene: -
CDR3aa: CASSLFPPPRKETQYF

v_gene: TRBV27
j_gene: TRBJ1-5
abundance: -
d_gene: -
CDR3aa: CASSPEYHQPQHF

v_gene: TRBV28
j_gene: TRBJ1-3
abundance: few
d_gene: TRBD1
CDR3aa: CASSLSPRDRGRGNTIYF

v_gene: TRBV6-4
j_gene: TRBJ2-2
abundance: -
d_gene: -
CDR3aa: CASSDSAGVQTGELFF

v_gene: TRBV6-5
j_gene: TRBJ2-3
abundance: few
d_gene: TRBD2
CDR3aa: CASSYGTSGGTDTQYF